A selection of T cell receptor beta chains follows, all from one sample in a study of blood T cell repertoires in COVID-19. TCRdb's table, derived via immunoSEQ multiplex PCR, lists solely in-frame clones and lacks some. The sample has about 80,000 clones, around 82% seen once. Sequencing was performed on peripheral blood. Every receptor here comes from a man aged 60-69 years with acute or convalescent COVID-19. CDR3s include the opening cysteine and the closing phenylalanine or tryptophan. The order of the fields is J gene, clone size, V gene, D gene, CDR3 protein, CDR3 DNA. D genes are given only for firm matches. Expanded clones get a size class; other rows say once, few or many, or leave the size out.

J gene: TRBJ1-2
clone size: few
V gene: TRBV4-1
D gene: .
CDR3 protein: CASSQDGSPGTYGYTF
CDR3 DNA: TGCGCCAGCAGCCAAGATGGCTCGCCGGGAACTTATGGCTACACCTTC

J gene: TRBJ2-7
clone size: few
V gene: TRBV18
D gene: TRBD1
CDR3 protein: CASSPNEGGAVYEQYF
CDR3 DNA: TGTGCCAGCTCACCAAACGAAGGGGGCGCGGTCTACGAGCAGTACTTC

J gene: TRBJ2-5
clone size: .
V gene: TRBV11-2
D gene: TRBD2
CDR3 protein: CASSRGGGPGSQETQYF
CDR3 DNA: TGTGCCAGCAGCCGGGGGGGAGGGCCCGGCTCGCAAGAGACCCAGTACTTC

J gene: TRBJ1-2
clone size: once
V gene: TRBV7-2
D gene: TRBD1
CDR3 protein: CASSVRDSANYGYTF
CDR3 DNA: TGTGCCAGCAGCGTAAGGGACAGCGCTAACTATGGCTACACCTTC

J gene: TRBJ1-3
clone size: .
V gene: TRBV4-1
D gene: .
CDR3 protein: CASSQDGYSGNTIYF
CDR3 DNA: TGCGCCAGCAGCCAAGACGGTTACTCTGGAAACACCATATATTTT

J gene: TRBJ2-7
clone size: .
V gene: TRBV7-9
D gene: TRBD2
CDR3 protein: CASSLAGAGGRYEQYF
CDR3 DNA: TGTGCCAGCAGCTTAGCAGGAGCGGGAGGGAGGTACGAGCAGTACTTC

J gene: TRBJ1-2
clone size: .
V gene: TRBV6-5
D gene: .
CDR3 protein: CASRTYNYGYTF
CDR3 DNA: TGTGCCAGCAGGACTTACAACTATGGCTACACCTTC

J gene: TRBJ2-2
clone size: .
V gene: TRBV7-2
D gene: .
CDR3 protein: CASSSRSGGELFF
CDR3 DNA: TGTGCCAGCAGCTCCCGGTCGGGCGGGGAGCTGTTTTTT

J gene: TRBJ2-7
clone size: .
V gene: TRBV6-5
D gene: TRBD2
CDR3 protein: CASSPLTSGNYEQYF
CDR3 DNA: TGTGCCAGCAGTCCCCTGACTAGCGGGAATTACGAGCAGTACTTC

J gene: TRBJ1-2
clone size: .
V gene: TRBV28
D gene: .
CDR3 protein: CASSSPAGYYGYTF
CDR3 DNA: TGTGCCAGCAGTTCCCCAGCGGGCTATTATGGCTACACCTTC

J gene: TRBJ2-3
clone size: .
V gene: TRBV28
D gene: TRBD2
CDR3 protein: CASSLSGSLGDTQYF
CDR3 DNA: TGTGCCAGCAGTTTGAGCGGGAGTCTGGGAGATACGCAGTATTTT

J gene: TRBJ1-1
clone size: once
V gene: TRBV7-3
D gene: TRBD1
CDR3 protein: CASSQGQAGTEAFF
CDR3 DNA: TGTGCCAGCAGCCAGGGACAGGCGGGGACTGAAGCTTTCTTT

J gene: TRBJ1-1
clone size: .
V gene: TRBV5-5
D gene: .
CDR3 protein: CASSQTGSTEAFF
CDR3 DNA: TGTGCCAGCAGCCAGACAGGCTCCACTGAAGCTTTCTTT

J gene: TRBJ2-3
clone size: .
V gene: TRBV19
D gene: TRBD2
CDR3 protein: CASSISGRATDTQYF
CDR3 DNA: TGTGCCAGTAGTATTTCCGGGAGGGCGACAGATACGCAGTATTTT

J gene: TRBJ2-2
clone size: .
V gene: TRBV6-5
D gene: TRBD1
CDR3 protein: CASRKDRGIRELFF
CDR3 DNA: TGTGCCAGCAGAAAGGACAGGGGGATCCGGGAGCTGTTTTTT

J gene: TRBJ2-7
clone size: .
V gene: TRBV28
D gene: .
CDR3 protein: CAARTAYEQYF
CDR3 DNA: TGTGCCGCCAGGACAGCCTACGAGCAGTACTTC

J gene: TRBJ2-2
clone size: .
V gene: TRBV9
D gene: .
CDR3 protein: CASSVVETRTGELFF
CDR3 DNA: TGTGCCAGCAGCGTAGTTGAGACACGCACCGGGGAGCTGTTTTTT

J gene: TRBJ2-2
clone size: .
V gene: TRBV23-1
D gene: .
CDR3 protein: CASSQCMGPGELFF
CDR3 DNA: TGCGCCAGCAGTCAATGCATGGGCCCCGGGGAGCTGTTTTTT

J gene: TRBJ2-1
clone size: .
V gene: TRBV4-1
D gene: .
CDR3 protein: CASSQEPQRRQFF
CDR3 DNA: TGCGCCAGCAGCCAAGAGCCCCAGCGTCGGCAGTTCTTC

J gene: TRBJ2-7
clone size: .
V gene: TRBV4-1
D gene: .
CDR3 protein: CASSLEEATYEQYF
CDR3 DNA: TGCGCCAGCAGCCTAGAAGAGGCTACCTACGAGCAGTACTTC

J gene: TRBJ1-1
clone size: .
V gene: TRBV7-9
D gene: .
CDR3 protein: CASSLAAQGNTEAFF
CDR3 DNA: TGTGCCAGCAGCTTAGCAGCACAGGGGAACACTGAAGCTTTCTTT

J gene: TRBJ2-3
clone size: .
V gene: TRBV19
D gene: TRBD1
CDR3 protein: CASSILGQGSTDTQYF
CDR3 DNA: TGTGCCAGTAGTATCCTAGGACAGGGGTCAACAGATACGCAGTATTTT

J gene: TRBJ2-7
clone size: .
V gene: TRBV18
D gene: TRBD1
CDR3 protein: CASSPYEQGTGEQYF
CDR3 DNA: TGTGCCAGCTCACCATACGAACAGGGGACGGGAGAGCAGTACTTC

J gene: TRBJ2-5
clone size: .
V gene: TRBV4-1
D gene: TRBD2
CDR3 protein: CASSRASGGEETQYF
CDR3 DNA: TGCGCCAGCAGCAGAGCTAGCGGGGGGGAAGAGACCCAGTACTTC

J gene: TRBJ2-5
clone size: .
V gene: TRBV27
D gene: TRBD1
CDR3 protein: CASSSAGTGIRETQYF
CDR3 DNA: TGTGCCAGCAGTTCAGCCGGGACAGGGATACGAGAGACCCAGTACTTC

J gene: TRBJ2-1
clone size: .
V gene: TRBV7-9
D gene: .
CDR3 protein: CASTSGNEQFF
CDR3 DNA: TGTGCCAGCACCTCAGGGAATGAGCAGTTCTTC

J gene: TRBJ1-1
clone size: .
V gene: TRBV9
D gene: .
CDR3 protein: CASKPGTLNTEAFF
CDR3 DNA: TGTGCCAGCAAACCCGGGACTTTGAACACTGAAGCTTTCTTT

J gene: TRBJ2-2
clone size: .
V gene: TRBV5-1
D gene: TRBD1
CDR3 protein: CASSVRDRGTGELFF
CDR3 DNA: TGCGCCAGCAGCGTCCGGGACAGGGGGACCGGGGAGCTGTTTTTT

J gene: TRBJ1-4
clone size: .
V gene: TRBV9
D gene: .
CDR3 protein: CASSVGTGKLFF
CDR3 DNA: TGTGCCAGCAGCGTCGGGACTGGTAAACTGTTTTTT

J gene: TRBJ2-7
clone size: .
V gene: TRBV30
D gene: .
CDR3 protein: CAWSPGTATYEQYF
CDR3 DNA: TGTGCCTGGAGCCCCGGGACTGCGACCTACGAGCAGTACTTC

J gene: TRBJ2-7
clone size: .
V gene: TRBV2
D gene: TRBD2
CDR3 protein: CASVNSGGRVGEQYF
CDR3 DNA: TGTGCCAGCGTGAATAGCGGGGGGAGGGTTGGAGAGCAGTACTTC

J gene: TRBJ1-4
clone size: .
V gene: TRBV7-8
D gene: TRBD1
CDR3 protein: CASSLPGQGTGKLFF
CDR3 DNA: TGTGCCAGCAGTTTGCCGGGACAGGGAACTGGAAAACTGTTTTTT